A selection of T cell receptor beta chains follows, all from one sample in a study of cytomegalovirus exposure and HLA in healthy donors. Sequencing was performed with immunoSEQ multiplex PCR; in TCRdb, only in-frame clones are kept and a portion is missing. Among about 98,000 clones listed, 75% to 85% were seen once. The sequenced sample was PBMCs. The receptors were gathered from a man younger than 35 in good health and CMV-seropositive. CDR3s include the opening cysteine and the closing phenylalanine or tryptophan.

TRBV5-1,TRBJ2-3,CASSLDSTTDTQYF
TRBV5-1,TRBJ2-6,CASSVAATGSGANVLTF
TRBV28,TRBJ2-5,CASSPSSGGATRTQYF
TRBV5-1,TRBJ2-7,CASSPKHGPTYEQYF
TRBV28,TRBJ2-7,CASSTRSYEQYF
TRBV5-1,TRBJ2-3,CASREAGGLPGDTQYF
TRBV10-3,TRBJ1-2,CAISESRESYGYTF
TRBV6-4,TRBJ2-3,CASSERGDTDTQYF
TRBV7-9,TRBJ1-1,CASSKDRASTEAFF
TRBV6-1,TRBJ2-4,CASAGGGAAKNIQYF
TRBV25-1,TRBJ1-2,CASSELVEEVYGYTF
TRBV19,TRBJ1-1,CASSIEGTGPDTEAFF
TRBV28,TRBJ1-6,CVSSLTTGLGNSPLHF
TRBV28,TRBJ1-5,CAIRGSAAINQPQHF
TRBV6-5,TRBJ2-3,CASGYLSRPDTQYF
TRBV28,TRBJ2-7,CASATSGPYEQYF
TRBV27,TRBJ2-7,CASSVAGTYEQYF
TRBV28,TRBJ1-2,CASTPEGYGYTF
TRBV10-3,TRBJ1-1,CAISGAGGSTEAFF
TRBV5-1,TRBJ2-7,CASSWGLGTYEQYF